A single sample is the source of the 26 T cell receptor beta chains below, sequenced in a study of shared clonotypes between healthy human individuals. Using immunoSEQ multiplex PCR, the repertoire was profiled, and TCRdb retains in-frame clones only, with some absent. Of 530,000 or so clones in the sample, around 79% were seen once. Sequenced input: PBMCs. The receptors shown here come from a woman aged 40 to 55 in good health. Some clones in this sample may be carry-over from other donors' samples.

J is TRBJ2-1 and V is TRBV7-3; TRBD2 aligns across 7 bases. Germline CDR1 SGHTA, CDR2 FQGTGA. The CDR3 is 17 amino acids. J was trimmed by 8 bases and V by 5 bases; bases with no gene match: 18. The CDR3 DNA is TGTGCCAGCAGCCCACGTGGGGGTGGCGGGAGTATCTATGAGCAGTTCTTC. This encodes CASSPRGGGGSIYEQFF.

This clone was picked up a small number of times. The genes are TRBV30 and TRBJ2-3; TRBD2 might be the D (5 bases). Germline CDR1 reads GTSNPN; CDR2 reads SVGIG (reference sequence). Trimming cost V 8 bases and J 1 base, with 19 bases left between them. The CDR3 is 15 amino acids. The DNA for the CDR3 is TGTGCCCAGAATTACGGGGTAGTGGGCACAGATACGCAGTATTTT. Encoded protein: CAQNYGVVGTDTQYF.

This chain uses TRBV2 with TRBJ2-5; TRBD1 might be the D (6 bases). The CDR3 covers 13 residues. From germline, CDR1 is SNHLY and CDR2 FYNNEI. V was clipped by 6 bases and J by 1 base, with 9 bases between them. The CDR3: CASSRGFQETQYF. In nucleotides, the CDR3 is TGTGCCAGCAGCAGGGGCTTCCAAGAGACCCAGTACTTC.

CDR3 loop: CASSGSQGVNYEQYF. In nucleotides, the CDR3 is TGTGCCAGCAGTGGATCACAGGGGGTTAACTACGAGCAGTACTTC. This chain connects TRBV6-1 to TRBJ2-7; 8 nucleotides align to TRBD1. There are 15 residues in the CDR3. Trimming took 4 bases from V and 3 from J; bases not matched to a gene: 8. Germline assignment: CDR1 MNHNS and CDR2 SASEGT.

The chain combines TRBV11-2 with TRBJ1-2; D not certain. Germline loops: CDR1 SGHAT, CDR2 FQNNGV. With 0 bases removed from V and 2 bases from J, the gap between germline ends came to 7 bases. This CDR3 is 14 amino acids long. CDR3 coding DNA: TGTGCCAGCAGCTTAGACGGTTGGAACTATGGCTACACCTTC. Its translation is CASSLDGWNYGYTF.

As regards this clone: This sequence is one base from a far larger clone and is likely a read error. The CDR3 loop is CARSWDTGELFF. Here the CDR3 DNA reads TGTGCCCGGTCGTGGGACACCGGGGAGCTGTTTTTT. J is TRBJ2-2 and V is TRBV30, with unresolved D. The V end lost 8 bases, the J end lost 3 bases, and 10 bases lay between the germline ends. In germline, CDR1 is GTSNPN, CDR2 SVGIG (reference sequence). The length of the CDR3 is 12 residues.

The table lists this clone with a few counts. This chain joins TRBV27 and TRBJ2-5, with D maybe TRBD1 (6 bases). Looked up from germline, CDR1 is MNHEY and CDR2 is SMNVEV (reference sequence). The V end was cut by 8 bases, the J end by 2 bases, with 12 bases between. This CDR3 has 13 amino acids. The CDR3 reads CASRYRVQETQYF. The CDR3 DNA is TGTGCCAGCCGATACAGGGTTCAAGAGACCCAGTACTTC.

The chain combines TRBV7-2 with TRBJ1-2; no reliable D call. Trimming cost V 1 base and J 7 bases, with 13 bases left between them. The CDR3 loop spans 14 amino acids. The germline CDR1 and CDR2 sequences are SGHTA and FQGNSA. The CDR3 here is CASSLGRREGGYTF. DNA for the CDR3: TGTGCCAGCAGCTTAGGCCGTCGAGAGGGTGGCTACACCTTC.

The rearrangement links TRBV5-1 to TRBJ1-4; 7 bases line up with TRBD1. CDR3 length: 15 amino acids. Germline V CDR1 and CDR2: SGHRS, YFSETQ. With 4 bases clipped from V and 4 bases from J, the junction kept 7 bases outside the gene matches. CDR3 in amino acids: CASSPGDRDNEKLFF. Written as DNA, the CDR3 is TGCGCCAGCAGCCCGGGGGACAGAGATAATGAAAAACTGTTTTTT.

The CDR3 region is CASSLFGGTLPTDSQYF. The CDR3 DNA is TGTGCCAGCAGTTTATTCGGCGGGACCCTCCCAACGGATAGCCAGTATTTT. The chain carries TRBV27 and TRBJ2-3, with a tentative D call TRBD2 (6 bases). The CDR3 runs 17 residues. V was clipped by 1 base and J by 12 bases, with 26 bases between them. The germline gives CDR1 MNHEY, CDR2 SMNVEV (reference sequence).

V gene TRBV28 combines with J gene TRBJ1-2; a weak D match, TRBD1 (6 bases). The CDR3 loop spans 15 amino acids. CDR1 is MDHEN, CDR2 SYDVKM, per germline. V was trimmed by 3 bases and J by 2 bases, leaving 13 bases between them. The CDR3 DNA is TGTGCCAGCAGTTTCGGGACAAGCCTCAACTATGGCTACACCTTC. Translation gives CASSFGTSLNYGYTF.

V gene TRBV7-2 combines with J gene TRBJ2-3, with 13 positions matching TRBD2. V dropped 6 bases and J dropped 2; count of bases not matched to a gene: 5. The CDR3 runs 16 residues. Germline-derived CDR1 and CDR2 are SGHTA and FQGNSA. DNA of the CDR3: TGTGCCAGCAGAACGGGGACTAGCGGGAACACAGATACGCAGTATTTT. It translates to CASRTGTSGNTDTQYF.

The V and J genes are TRBV2 and TRBJ2-7; D is possibly TRBD1 (6 bases). The CDR3 is made up of 11 amino acids. Germline lookup yields CDR1 SNHLY and CDR2 FYNNEI. Trimming took 8 bases from V and 4 from J, leaving 9 bases between them. The DNA for the CDR3 is TGTGCCAGCGCAGGGGAATACGAGCAGTACTTC. As protein: CASAGEYEQYF.

The J gene is TRBJ2-3, the V gene TRBV4-2; D gene uncertain. This CDR3 is 15 amino acids long. Germline CDR1 and CDR2: LGHNA and YNFKEQ. Trimming left V 0 bases short and J 2 bases short, with 9 bases between. This CDR3 is CASSQDGEVTDTQYF. CDR3 coding DNA: TGTGCCAGCAGCCAAGATGGGGAAGTCACAGATACGCAGTATTTT.

The chain links TRBV10-3 to TRBJ2-5; 15 nucleotides agree with TRBD2. The J call could be wrong; TRBJ2-7 is a better fit for the DNA end. CDR1 is ENHRY and CDR2 is SYGVKD in the germline V gene. This CDR3 is 16 amino acids long. The CDR3, as DNA: TGTGCCATCAGGGCCGGGACTAGCGGGAGGCACTACGAGCAGTACTTC. It specifies CAIRAGTSGRHYEQYF.

The rearrangement uses TRBV7-2 and TRBJ2-6, with D tentatively TRBD1 or TRBD2 (5 bases each). The CDR3 runs 17 residues. The germline V gene has CDR1 SGHTA and CDR2 FQGNSA. With 5 bases removed from V and 1 base from J, the gap between germline ends came to 15 bases. The CDR3 DNA sequence: TGTGCCAGCAGCGCCCGGGGCGGAGGATCTGGGGCCAACGTCCTGACTTTC. Residues: CASSARGGGSGANVLTF.

Comments on this clone: The final CDR3 position lacks the conserved phenylalanine or tryptophan, pointing to a likely read error. The chain uses TRBV10-2 and TRBJ2-7; D is ambiguous. CDR1 and CDR2 (germline): WSHSY, SAAADI. V shed 8 bases and J shed 1 base, with 6 bases lying between them. This CDR3 spans 11 amino acids. In nucleotides, the CDR3 is TGCGCCAGCGCGTTATCCTACGAGCAGTACCTC. Protein: CASALSYEQYL.

This sequence joins TRBV2 and TRBJ1-3; D not certain. Germline values: CDR1 SNHLY, CDR2 FYNNEI. The CDR3 is 12 amino acids. Trimming stripped 2 bases from V and 1 base from J, with 0 bases between. The CDR3 DNA sequence: TGTGCCAGCAGTGAATCTGGAAACACCATATATTTT. Translated: CASSESGNTIYF.

The chain has TRBV10-3 and TRBJ2-7; D may correspond to TRBD1 or TRBD2 (5 bases each). CDR1 and CDR2 (germline): ENHRY, SYGVKD. V lost 7 bases, J lost 3 bases, and 10 bases lay in between. The CDR3 is made up of 12 amino acids. The CDR3 nucleotides are TGTGCCATCATGAGGGACGGCTACGAGCAGTACTTC. Its translation: CAIMRDGYEQYF.

The chain carries TRBV28 and TRBJ2-3, with D unclear. The CDR3 contains 16 residues. Germline loops: CDR1 MDHEN, CDR2 SYDVKM. V dropped 4 bases and J dropped 6 bases, with 20 bases sitting between them. For the CDR3, the DNA is TGTGCCAGCAGTTCCCTAACAGAGTTCCTCAAGGATACGCAGTATTTT. It codes for CASSSLTEFLKDTQYF.

The rearrangement uses TRBV5-6 and TRBJ2-4; tentatively, D is TRBD1 or TRBD2 (5 bases each). Germline lookup yields CDR1 SGHDT and CDR2 YYEEEE. The V end lost 7 bases, the J end lost 4 bases, and 21 bases lay between the germline ends. This CDR3 spans 16 amino acids. Here the CDR3 DNA reads TGTGCCAGCGGCCGGGGTCTGTTGAGGGGAAAAAACATTCAGTACTTC. It encodes CASGRGLLRGKNIQYF.

The J gene is TRBJ2-7, the V gene TRBV5-1; 10 bases line up with TRBD1. The CDR3 extends over 14 amino acids. Looked up from germline, CDR1 is SGHRS and CDR2 is YFSETQ. V gave up 4 bases and J gave up 5 bases; unmatched junction bases: 6. DNA for the CDR3: TGCGCCAGCAGCCCGGGACAGGGGATCCACGAGCAGTACTTC. Translating gives CASSPGQGIHEQYF. Filled out from reference TRBV5-1 and TRBJ2-7, the complete variable domain reads KAGVTQTPRYLIKTRGQQVTLSCSPISGHRSVSWYQQTPGQGLQFLFEYFSETQRNKGNFPGRFSGRQFSNSRSEMNVSTLELGDSALYLCASSPGQGIHEQYFGPGTRLTVT.

In nucleotides, the CDR3 is TGTGCCAGCAGTTTCGAGGGGACCTACGAGCAGTACTTC. Protein: CASSFEGTYEQYF. The J gene is TRBJ2-5, the V gene TRBV2; D is tentatively TRBD1 or TRBD2 (5 bases each). The better agreement between TRBJ2-7 and the DNA end casts doubt on the J call. The CDR3 totals 13 residues. Germline V gives CDR1 SNHLY, CDR2 FYNNEI.

V is TRBV28 and J is TRBJ1-5; 10 bases are a match to TRBD1. Germline CDR1 reads MDHEN; CDR2 reads SYDVKM. J gave up 5 bases and V 3 bases, and 10 bases lay outside the gene matches. The CDR3 is 17 residues long. The DNA of the CDR3 is TGTGCCAGCAGTTTTTGGGGGGGACAGGGGCGAGATCAGCCCCAGCATTTT. The encoded protein is CASSFWGGQGRDQPQHF.

The rearrangement uses TRBV4-3 and TRBJ2-3; TRBD2 matches 12 bases. The germline V gene encodes CDR1 LGHNA and CDR2 YSLEER. This CDR3 spans 17 amino acids. After removal of 0 bases from V and 5 bases from J, the junction contained 6 bases not matched to a gene. DNA of the CDR3: TGCGCCAGCAGCCAAGATGGCCTAGCGGGAGGGCGAGATACGCAGTATTTT. Translated, it gives CASSQDGLAGGRDTQYF.

The chain joins TRBV5-1 to TRBJ2-5, with D perhaps assigned TRBD1 or TRBD2 (6 bases each). V lost 4 bases to trimming and J lost 2 bases, with 12 bases between them. CDR1 is SGHRS, CDR2 YFSETQ, per germline. The CDR3 runs to 14 residues. Here the CDR3 DNA reads TGCGCCAGCAGCCCGGGGGCGTTGCAAGAGACCCAGTACTTC. It specifies CASSPGALQETQYF.